Below are 15 T cell receptor beta chains sequenced from a single sample in a study of blood T cell repertoires in COVID-19 (dated by TCRdb to 2019 to 2021). The receptor library was made with the immunoSEQ multiplex PCR assay. The clones in this table, taken by TCRdb from immuneACCESS, are in-frame only. Not every clone is retained; where verified, under half of the shortfall comes from an unresolved V gene, and the cause of the rest is unknown. The sample contains about 270,000 clones, about nine tenths of them found a single time. Of the sample, approximately 4% is held by the ten largest clones. Sequencing input: PBMCs or T cells enriched from blood (not recorded which). The receptors stem from a woman in her twenties or thirties with acute COVID-19.

V is TRBV3-1 (or the pseudogene TRBV3-2) and J is TRBJ1-2, with 10 bases matching TRBD1. CDR1 and CDR2 from the germline V gene are LGHDT and YNNKEL (reference sequence). This CDR3 contains 13 residues. V lost 4 bases to trimming and J lost 6 bases; unmatched junction nucleotides: 2. This chain's CDR3 is CASSRTGGDGYTF. In DNA, the CDR3 is TGTGCCAGCAGCCGGACAGGGGGGGATGGCTACACCTTC.

V and J are TRBV27 and TRBJ2-1; maybe TRBD1 (6 bases). The CDR3 sequence is 15 residues long. The ends were cut back, 5 bases at V and 2 bases at J, with 13 bases in the middle. Germline V gene data show CDR1 as MNHEY and CDR2 as SMNVEV (reference sequence). The CDR3 DNA reads as TGTGCCAGCAGTATCCGTACAGGGACCTACAATGAGCAGTTCTTC. It specifies CASSIRTGTYNEQFF.

The chain is built from TRBV7-2 and TRBJ1-3; D may be TRBD1 (6 bases). The CDR3 loop spans 16 amino acids. The V gene lost 1 base and the J gene lost 2 bases, with 12 bases spanning the gap. Germline-derived CDR1 and CDR2 are SGHTA and FQGNSA. CDR3 sequence reads: CASSLVRGATGNTIYF. In DNA form, the CDR3 reads TGTGCCAGCAGCTTAGTTCGGGGGGCAACTGGAAACACCATATATTTT.

V usage is TRBV2 and J usage is TRBJ2-5, with a weak D call TRBD2 (6 bases). Germline CDR1 is SNHLY and CDR2 is FYNNEI. This CDR3 has 12 residues. V lost 4 bases, J lost 14 bases, and 17 bases lay in between. The CDR3 DNA follows: TGTGCCAGCAGTGGGAGTGACTCCGGGGGATACTTC. Translating it yields CASSGSDSGGYF.

The rearrangement joins TRBV7-2 to TRBJ2-7; 11 nucleotides line up with TRBD2. V was pared by 6 bases and J by 3 bases, with 7 bases of the junction left unmatched. There are 15 residues in the CDR3. Germline CDR1 SGHTA, CDR2 FQGNSA. The CDR3 loop is CASRGGTSGGYEQYF. The CDR3 region has the DNA TGTGCCAGCAGAGGAGGGACTAGCGGAGGCTACGAGCAGTACTTC.

The CDR3 region is CASSDTGSSYEQYF. The CDR3 DNA sequence: TGTGCCAGCAGCGATACAGGGAGCTCCTACGAGCAGTACTTC. The chain carries TRBV13 and TRBJ2-7; possibly TRBD1 for D (6 bases). CDR3 length: 14 residues. Trimming removed 5 bases from V and 0 bases from J, with 11 bases in between. Germline assignment: CDR1 PRHDT and CDR2 FYEKMQ (reference sequence).

V gene TRBV29-1 combines with J gene TRBJ1-1; TRBD1 is a possible D gene (5 bases). V was cut by 7 bases and J by 4 bases, with 13 bases left in between. The CDR3 totals 12 residues. Germline V gene data show CDR1 as SQVTM and CDR2 as ANQGSEA. As DNA, the CDR3 is TGCAGCGCCCGGGACTCCGGCACTGAAGCTTTCTTT. It codes for CSARDSGTEAFF.

The chain recombines TRBV4-3 with TRBJ1-1; 9 nucleotides match TRBD1. Unmatched junction bases numbered 2, after V lost 2 bases and J lost 4 bases. CDR1 and CDR2 (germline): LGHNA, YSLEER. This CDR3 has 14 amino acids. The DNA of the CDR3 is TGCGCCAGCAGCCAAACGACAGGGGGCACTGAAGCTTTCTTT. It specifies CASSQTTGGTEAFF.

The J gene is TRBJ2-2, the V gene TRBV9; D might be TRBD1 (6 bases). Between the trimmed V and J ends, which lost 7 bases and 1 base, there was a span of 14 bases. This CDR3 is built from 15 residues. Germline values: CDR1 SGDLS, CDR2 YYNGEE. The CDR3 DNA reads as TGTGCCAGCGGTGGGGGCAGAGTGAACACCGGGGAGCTGTTTTTT. Translated, it gives CASGGGRVNTGELFF.

The chain uses TRBV5-5 and TRBJ1-1; 11 nucleotides align to TRBD1. With 4 bases clipped from V and 3 bases from J, the junction kept 11 bases outside the gene matches. This CDR3 contains 17 residues. CDR1 SGHKS and CDR2 YYEKEE come from the germline V gene (reference sequence). CDR3 loop: CASSPGGQGAFYTEAFF. The DNA for the CDR3 is TGTGCCAGCAGCCCAGGTGGACAGGGGGCCTTTTACACTGAAGCTTTCTTT.

The V gene is TRBV24-1, the J gene TRBJ2-2; 7 positions match TRBD2. The length of the CDR3 is 17 residues. Germline V gene lookup returns CDR1 KGHDR and CDR2 SFDVKD. J gave up 3 bases and V 4 bases, and 10 bases lay outside the gene matches. As DNA, the CDR3 is TGTGCCACCAGTGAAGCAAATGGGGGAGGGCACACCGGGGAGCTGTTTTTT. Its translation is CATSEANGGGHTGELFF.

V usage is TRBV30 and J usage is TRBJ1-2; D remains ambiguous. The V and J ends lost 2 bases and 4 bases respectively, with 5 bases between them. Per the germline V gene, CDR1 is GTSNPN and CDR2 is SVGIG (reference sequence). The CDR3 sequence is 11 residues long. This CDR3 is CAWSSSYGYTF. CDR3 nucleotide sequence: TGTGCCTGGAGTTCCAGCTATGGCTACACCTTC.

This sequence joins TRBV5-8 and TRBJ2-3, with 9 nucleotides matching TRBD1. Germline values: CDR1 SGHTS, CDR2 YDEGEE. This CDR3 has 15 residues. J was trimmed by 0 bases and V by 4 bases; bases with no gene match: 3. The chain's CDR3 is CASSRTGVSTDTQYF. The CDR3 region has the DNA TGTGCCAGCAGCAGGACAGGGGTCAGCACAGATACGCAGTATTTT. The whole variable domain, remainder taken from reference TRBV5-8 and TRBJ2-3, is EAGVTQSPTHLIKTRGQQATLRCSPISGHTSVYWYQQALGLGLQFLLWYDEGEERNRGNFPPRFSGRQFPNYSSELNVNALELEDSALYLCASSRTGVSTDTQYFGPGTRLTVL.

On this clone: Other nucleotide sequences in the sample specify the same CDR3. The rearrangement joins TRBV27 to TRBJ2-3, with D possibly being TRBD1 (5 bases). Per germline, CDR1 MNHEY and CDR2 SMNVEV (reference sequence). Between the trimmed V and J ends, which lost 4 bases and 5 bases, there was a span of 19 bases. The length of the CDR3 is 16 residues. CDR3: CASSSQGGVIGDTQYF. DNA for the CDR3: TGTGCCAGCAGTTCTCAGGGCGGAGTTATAGGAGATACGCAGTATTTT.

The chain recombines TRBV6-5 with TRBJ1-6; D unresolved. This CDR3 contains 13 residues. Trimming pared 4 bases from V and 10 bases from J, leaving 11 bases between. Germline V lookup: CDR1 MNHEY, CDR2 SVGAGI. CDR3 sequence reads: CASSFRVNSPLHF. The CDR3 bases are TGTGCCAGCAGTTTCCGGGTCAACTCACCCCTCCACTTT.